This T cell receptor beta chain came from a study of OX40 agonist ivuxolimab in advanced cancers. Overall study: Ivuxolimab, an agonistic anti-OX40 (CD134) antibody, was given to patients.

TCRdb's table, derived via immunoSEQ multiplex PCR, lists solely in-frame clones and lacks some. The sample has 48,000 or so clones; roughly 84% are singletons. The V gene's germline CDR1 is MNHEY and CDR2 SMNVEV (reference sequence). This CDR3 contains 13 residues. V was pared by 7 bases and J by 3 bases, with 12 bases between. This rearrangement joins TRBV27 to TRBJ1-1; the D gene is possibly TRBD1 (5 bases). The sequenced sample was CD4+ or CD8+ T cells sorted from blood, obtained in a trial of the OX40 agonist ivuxolimab. The sequence was collected from an adult with an advanced solid tumor such as melanoma, head and neck, liver or kidney cancer. In DNA, the CDR3 is TGTGCCAGCACAGGGAGCCTCTACACTGAAGCTTTCTTT. Translating gives CASTGSLYTEAFF.